The rows below give T cell receptor beta chains drawn from one sample of a study of blood T cells in healthy people across ages. MiXCR was run by TCRdb on the 5' RACE reads, yielding one entry per CDR3 protein. The sample lists some 920,000 distinct CDR3 sequences; 51% were seen once. Sequenced material: blood. These receptors were taken from a woman in her fifties or sixties in good health. The CDR3 runs from the conserved cysteine through the conserved F or W. D genes are given only for firm matches. Only part of the rows carry a size: once, few, many, or a class if the clone is expanded.

abundance: .; j_gene: TRBJ2-5; v_gene: TRBV11-2; d_gene: TRBD2; CDR3nt: TGTGCCAGCAGCCAGGCGCCTAGCGGGACGATCAATGAGCAGTACTTC; CDR3aa: CASSQAPSGTINEQYF
abundance: .; j_gene: TRBJ2-6; v_gene: TRBV18; d_gene: .; CDR3nt: TGTGCCAGCTCGCCCCGGGGCGAGGGGGCCAACGTCCTGACTTTC; CDR3aa: CASSPRGEGANVLTF
abundance: .; j_gene: TRBJ2-3; v_gene: TRBV28; d_gene: .; CDR3nt: TGTGCCAGCAGTCCCGCGGGACTTCCCACAGATACGCAGTATTTT; CDR3aa: CASSPAGLPTDTQYF
abundance: few; j_gene: TRBJ2-3; v_gene: TRBV7-9; d_gene: .; CDR3nt: TGTGCCAGCAGCTTAGCCCTAGGCGGAGTGGATACGCAGTATTTT; CDR3aa: CASSLALGGVDTQYF
abundance: once; j_gene: TRBJ2-5; v_gene: TRBV20-1; d_gene: .; CDR3nt: TGCAGTGCTAGGGAGGGGCAGGGTGGCAAGGAGACCCAGTACTTC; CDR3aa: CSAREGQGGKETQYF
abundance: few; j_gene: TRBJ2-1; v_gene: TRBV20-1; d_gene: TRBD2; CDR3nt: TGCAGTGCCCTTAGCGGGAGGGCTTGGAATGAGCAGTTCTTC; CDR3aa: CSALSGRAWNEQFF
abundance: few; j_gene: TRBJ2-7; v_gene: TRBV6-2/TRBV6-3; d_gene: TRBD2; CDR3nt: TGTGCCAGCAGGGCCGGGACTATCTCCTACGAGCAGTACTTC; CDR3aa: CASRAGTISYEQYF
abundance: few; j_gene: TRBJ2-5; v_gene: TRBV10-1; d_gene: .; CDR3nt: TGCGCCAGCAGTGAGTCGAGAAAGACCCAGTACTTC; CDR3aa: CASSESRKTQYF
abundance: .; j_gene: TRBJ2-7; v_gene: TRBV12-3/TRBV12-4; d_gene: .; CDR3nt: TGTGCCAGCAGCTTATCTTTTATAATTCCCCACGAGCAGTACTTC; CDR3aa: CASSLSFIIPHEQYF
abundance: .; j_gene: TRBJ1-5; v_gene: TRBV12-3/TRBV12-4; d_gene: .; CDR3nt: TGTGCCAGCAGAGCAGGGCGGTATGGCAATCAGCCCCAGCATTTT; CDR3aa: CASRAGRYGNQPQHF
abundance: .; j_gene: TRBJ1-1; v_gene: TRBV6-5; d_gene: .; CDR3nt: TGTGCCAGCGGGTATAGCGTCACTGAAGCTTTCTTT; CDR3aa: CASGYSVTEAFF
abundance: .; j_gene: TRBJ1-4; v_gene: TRBV7-2; d_gene: .; CDR3nt: TGTGCCAGCAGCTTAACACCCCTAAGGGGTGAAAAACTGTTTTTT; CDR3aa: CASSLTPLRGEKLFF
abundance: .; j_gene: TRBJ2-1; v_gene: TRBV28; d_gene: TRBD2; CDR3nt: TGTGCCAGCAGGGCTAGCGGGAGTAGCTATGAGCAGTTCTTC; CDR3aa: CASRASGSSYEQFF
abundance: .; j_gene: TRBJ2-7; v_gene: TRBV4-2; d_gene: .; CDR3nt: TGTGCCAGCAGCCAAGAGATTAGCTCCACCTACGAGCAGTACTTC; CDR3aa: CASSQEISSTYEQYF
abundance: .; j_gene: TRBJ1-2; v_gene: TRBV20-1; d_gene: .; CDR3nt: TGCAGTGCTAGGGCCCCGGGCAGGGAACCTGGCTACACCTTC; CDR3aa: CSARAPGREPGYTF
abundance: once; j_gene: TRBJ2-5; v_gene: TRBV27; d_gene: TRBD2; CDR3nt: TGTGCCAGCAGCTTAGGGACATTAGCGGGGAGGGGTAAAGAGACCCAGTACTTC; CDR3aa: CASSLGTLAGRGKETQYF
abundance: .; j_gene: TRBJ2-1; v_gene: TRBV20-1; d_gene: TRBD2; CDR3nt: TGCAGTGCGGGGGAAGCGGGAGGGCCAAATGAGCAGTTCTTC; CDR3aa: CSAGEAGGPNEQFF
abundance: .; j_gene: TRBJ1-2; v_gene: TRBV2; d_gene: TRBD1; CDR3nt: TGTGCCAGCAGCTTGGAGGGGGCAGGTAGTGGCTACACCTTC; CDR3aa: CASSLEGAGSGYTF
abundance: .; j_gene: TRBJ2-5; v_gene: TRBV18; d_gene: TRBD1; CDR3nt: TGTGCCAGCTCACCATGGACAGGGGGCGAGACCCAGTACTTC; CDR3aa: CASSPWTGGETQYF
abundance: .; j_gene: TRBJ1-5; v_gene: TRBV7-6; d_gene: .; CDR3nt: TGTGCCAGCAGCTTAGGGTCCGGGGGCTATCAGCCCCAGCATTTT; CDR3aa: CASSLGSGGYQPQHF
abundance: .; j_gene: TRBJ2-5; v_gene: TRBV29-1; d_gene: TRBD2; CDR3nt: TGCAGCGTCTCGACTAGCGGGAATGAGCAGTACTTC; CDR3aa: CSVSTSGNEQYF
abundance: .; j_gene: TRBJ2-7; v_gene: TRBV4-3; d_gene: TRBD2; CDR3nt: TGCGCCAGCAGCCCCCTAGCGGGGCTATACAATGAGCAGTACTTC; CDR3aa: CASSPLAGLYNEQYF
abundance: .; j_gene: TRBJ2-7; v_gene: TRBV6-2/TRBV6-3; d_gene: .; CDR3nt: TGTGCCAGCGTCTTAGGCGTTCCTCCCTACGAGCAGTACTTC; CDR3aa: CASVLGVPPYEQYF
abundance: .; j_gene: TRBJ2-3; v_gene: TRBV18; d_gene: .; CDR3nt: TGTGCCAGCTCACCCTTTGGGGGGACCACAGATACGCAGTATTTT; CDR3aa: CASSPFGGTTDTQYF
abundance: .; j_gene: TRBJ1-4; v_gene: TRBV4-3; d_gene: .; CDR3nt: TGCGCCAGCAGCCCGACTAGGGCGGAAGAAAAACTGTTTTTT; CDR3aa: CASSPTRAEEKLFF
abundance: .; j_gene: TRBJ2-1; v_gene: TRBV20-1; d_gene: TRBD2; CDR3nt: TGCAGTGCTAGACATAGTGGGCGACTAGCGGTTAACAATGAGCAGTTCTTC; CDR3aa: CSARHSGRLAVNNEQFF